The entry below gives a single T cell receptor (beta chain) sequence along with its context. This record comes from a study of technical replicates of blood from a handful of donors. The method was immunoSEQ multiplex PCR; TCRdb's version includes in-frame clones alone and lacks a portion of them. The sample shows some 80,000 clones, approximately 94% of them seen only once. The CDR3 length is 16 residues. V was trimmed by 7 bases and J by 7 bases, leaving 25 bases between them. Germline CDR1 and CDR2: SGHAT and FQNNGV. This clonotype was sampled from a human donor in good health. The V call is TRBV11-2, the J call TRBJ1-2; D might be TRBD1 (6 bases). The sequenced sample consisted of T cells isolated from PBMCs. CDR3 in DNA: TGTGCCAGCACCCTGGACTGGGACACGCGAGATATTGGCTACACCTTC. This encodes CASTLDWDTRDIGYTF.